Sequencing of this T cell receptor beta chain was carried out in a study of blood T cell repertoires in COVID-19 (TCRdb year 2020). Some background on the complete study: Samples from collaborators originated in the United States, Italy and Spain and spanned both the acute and convalescent phases of COVID-19. The prospective study material was composed of cDNA or gDNA derived from T cells, B-cell-depleted T cells, or PBMCs. Subjects who had been exposed to COVID-19, were actively infected with it, or had recovered from it provided the deeply sampled blood TCRbeta repertoires that made up the dataset. The repertoires were released in a freely available public database meant as a resource for research on the immune response to SARS-CoV-2. The samples were drawn from two sources: the first 160 participants of the ongoing ImmuneRACE study, and over 950 subjects contributed by 6 global collaborators. The sample metadata nearly always contained a de-identified subject ID, COVID-19 status, age in years and sex. HLA class I and class II types, where available, came from metadata supplied by the sample provider rather than from assay-based typing.

The CDR3 covers 15 residues, taking in both the cysteine and the phenylalanine. Just the 45-base CDR3 DNA is kept, in frame starting at base 1. CDR1 and CDR2 were assigned from the germline V gene as LGHNA and YSLEER. The germline ends are 11 bases apart after V is trimmed by 2 bases and J by 1 base. This clone was observed a handful of times. Its antigen specificity is not known. No base qualities exist here, and no much larger clone lies one base off it. Each collaborating institution followed its own protocols to collect whole blood in K2EDTA tubes. For TCRbeta analysis, collaborator samples were shipped as frozen whole blood, as isolated PBMCs, or as DNA extracted from either sample type. Summary of the overall study and its limitations: Clinical and demographic metadata were provided uncurated, with the amount varying by source and participant.

The immunoSEQ Assay, a bias-controlled multiplex PCR, was used to amplify TCRbeta CDR3 regions from genomic DNA. On the study's bioinformatics: The number of nucleated cells in each sample was estimated by amplification of reference gene primers within the assay. Sequence reads were collapsed and filtered to measure the absolute abundance of every unique TCRbeta CDR3 rearrangement. For each sample, productive Simpson clonality was calculated as the square root of Simpson's diversity index across productive rearrangements. This immuneACCESS table, as held by TCRdb, lists in-frame sequences with V and J called but not all clones. Of the missing ones, under half trace to an unresolved V gene in checked studies; the others have no known cause. That table gives V, J and clone size, and the DNA gave D and trimming. For this sample the table gives 84,000 or so clones, of which 70% to 90% were detected only once. The top ten clonotypes cover 10% to 15% of the sample.

The source material was peripheral blood. The chain joins TRBV4-3 to TRBJ1-1; the D gene is perhaps TRBD1, on 5 matching bases. The clonotype comes from a human donor in a cohort sampled during active COVID-19. The CDR3 reads as follows: CASSQMDGGNTEAFF. The DNA sequence is TGCGCCAGCAGCCAAATGGACGGGGGGAACACTGAAGCTTTCTTT.